A selection of T cell receptor beta chains follows, all from one sample in a study of sequential checkpoint blockade in melanoma. Clones were read by immunoSEQ multiplex PCR, and TCRdb kept only the in-frame ones, dropping some. The profile shows 30,000 to 40,000 clones, roughly 90% of them singletons. The sample in question was CD8+ T cells sorted from blood (inferred from file names), obtained from a patient given nivolumab and ipilimumab in sequence. The source of these receptors is a human donor with melanoma. CDR3s include the opening cysteine and the closing phenylalanine or tryptophan. Each record gives: J gene, D gene, V gene, clone size, CDR3 length, CDR3 DNA, CDR3 protein. A D gene is named only where the DNA matches it firmly. The size entry is marked missing in some rows and otherwise reads once, few, many or a size class.

j_call: TRBJ2-1; d_call: TRBD1; v_call: TRBV13; clone_size: .; cdr3_length: 15; cdr3_nt: TGTGCCAGCAGCCAGGGACAGGGGTCCTACAATGAGCAGTTCTTC; cdr3_aa: CASSQGQGSYNEQFF
j_call: TRBJ1-5; d_call: .; v_call: TRBV10-2; clone_size: .; cdr3_length: 13; cdr3_nt: TGCGCCAGCAGTGATGATAGAAATCAGCCCCAGCATTTT; cdr3_aa: CASSDDRNQPQHF
j_call: TRBJ2-1; d_call: TRBD1; v_call: TRBV27; clone_size: .; cdr3_length: 14; cdr3_nt: TGTGCCAGCAGTTTATCGAGCGGACAGGGGGAGCAGTTCTTC; cdr3_aa: CASSLSSGQGEQFF
j_call: TRBJ2-2; d_call: .; v_call: TRBV14; clone_size: .; cdr3_length: 14; cdr3_nt: TGTGCCAGCAGCCTCAGGGGATCGGGCGGGGAGCTGTTTTTT; cdr3_aa: CASSLRGSGGELFF
j_call: TRBJ1-1; d_call: .; v_call: TRBV4-3; clone_size: .; cdr3_length: 15; cdr3_nt: TGCGCCAGCAGCCAAGATCCTGGAGGAAGGACTGAAGCTTTCTTT; cdr3_aa: CASSQDPGGRTEAFF
j_call: TRBJ2-7; d_call: TRBD2; v_call: TRBV27; clone_size: .; cdr3_length: 14; cdr3_nt: TGTGCCAGCAGTTTTGGACTAGAGGGCTACGAGCAGTACTTC; cdr3_aa: CASSFGLEGYEQYF
j_call: TRBJ1-2; d_call: TRBD1; v_call: TRBV5-1; clone_size: .; cdr3_length: 14; cdr3_nt: TGCGCCAGCAGCTCGGACAGGGGGAGCTATGGCTACACCTTC; cdr3_aa: CASSSDRGSYGYTF
j_call: TRBJ2-1; d_call: TRBD2; v_call: TRBV4-2; clone_size: .; cdr3_length: 16; cdr3_nt: TGTGCCAGCAGCCATCCTAGCGGGAGTTCCTACAATGAGCAGTTCTTC; cdr3_aa: CASSHPSGSSYNEQFF
j_call: TRBJ2-5; d_call: TRBD1; v_call: TRBV29-1; clone_size: .; cdr3_length: 15; cdr3_nt: TGCAGCGTTGAAATAATAGGGACAGCCCAAGAGACCCAGTACTTC; cdr3_aa: CSVEIIGTAQETQYF
j_call: TRBJ2-3; d_call: .; v_call: TRBV27; clone_size: .; cdr3_length: 17; cdr3_nt: TGTGCCAGCAGTTCTCCCGGGACACGAGGCGCCACAGATACGCAGTATTTT; cdr3_aa: CASSSPGTRGATDTQYF
j_call: TRBJ2-3; d_call: .; v_call: TRBV12-5; clone_size: .; cdr3_length: 15; cdr3_nt: TGTGCTAGTGGTTTGGTAGTTTCGGGCACAGATACGCAGTATTTT; cdr3_aa: CASGLVVSGTDTQYF
j_call: TRBJ2-1; d_call: TRBD1; v_call: TRBV27; clone_size: few; cdr3_length: 15; cdr3_nt: TGTGCCAGCACCGCCGGGACAGGGGGCGAGGGTGAGCAGTTCTTC; cdr3_aa: CASTAGTGGEGEQFF
j_call: TRBJ2-2; d_call: TRBD1; v_call: TRBV19; clone_size: .; cdr3_length: 17; cdr3_nt: TGTGCCAGTAGTACCCCTCATCGGACAGGGAACACCGGGGAGCTGTTTTTT; cdr3_aa: CASSTPHRTGNTGELFF
j_call: TRBJ1-5; d_call: TRBD1; v_call: TRBV19; clone_size: .; cdr3_length: 16; cdr3_nt: TGTGCCAGTAGTATAGCATCGGGGACAGGGTTACAGCCCCAGCATTTT; cdr3_aa: CASSIASGTGLQPQHF
j_call: TRBJ2-1; d_call: TRBD2; v_call: TRBV4-2; clone_size: once; cdr3_length: 13; cdr3_nt: TGTGCCAGCAGCGTCGGGACTAGAAATGAGCAGTTCTTC; cdr3_aa: CASSVGTRNEQFF
j_call: TRBJ1-2; d_call: TRBD1; v_call: TRBV29-1; clone_size: .; cdr3_length: 12; cdr3_nt: TGCAGCGTTGACCAGGGGGCAAAGGGCTACACCTTC; cdr3_aa: CSVDQGAKGYTF
j_call: TRBJ2-1; d_call: .; v_call: TRBV28; clone_size: .; cdr3_length: 17; cdr3_nt: TGTGCCAGCAGTTTATCAGGGGCCGCTCAGGTCGGTAATGAGCAGTTCTTC; cdr3_aa: CASSLSGAAQVGNEQFF
j_call: TRBJ2-7; d_call: TRBD2; v_call: TRBV4-1; clone_size: .; cdr3_length: 15; cdr3_nt: TGCGCCAGCAGCCAAATAGCGGGATCCCACTACGAGCAGTACTTC; cdr3_aa: CASSQIAGSHYEQYF
j_call: TRBJ2-7; d_call: .; v_call: TRBV5-5; clone_size: .; cdr3_length: 11; cdr3_nt: TGTGCCAGCATCCGACTCGACGAGCAGTACTTC; cdr3_aa: CASIRLDEQYF
j_call: TRBJ1-2; d_call: .; v_call: TRBV29-1; clone_size: .; cdr3_length: 13; cdr3_nt: TGCAGCGTGGCCCTGGAGGGTGACTATGGCTACACCTTC; cdr3_aa: CSVALEGDYGYTF
j_call: TRBJ1-2; d_call: .; v_call: TRBV25-1; clone_size: .; cdr3_length: 14; cdr3_nt: TGTGCCAGCAGTGTAAGGGGAGGCGGCTATGGCTACACCTTC; cdr3_aa: CASSVRGGGYGYTF
j_call: TRBJ2-1; d_call: TRBD2; v_call: TRBV19; clone_size: .; cdr3_length: 17; cdr3_nt: TGTGCCAGTAGTGACCCCGGACAGCCGGGACTAGCCGTTGAGCAGTTCTTC; cdr3_aa: CASSDPGQPGLAVEQFF
j_call: TRBJ2-7; d_call: .; v_call: TRBV7-6; clone_size: .; cdr3_length: 12; cdr3_nt: TGTGCCATCGTGGACAACTCCTACGAGCAGTACTTC; cdr3_aa: CAIVDNSYEQYF
j_call: TRBJ2-7; d_call: TRBD1; v_call: TRBV27; clone_size: .; cdr3_length: 15; cdr3_nt: TGTGCCAGCAGCTACAGGACAGGACATACCTACGAGCAGTACTTC; cdr3_aa: CASSYRTGHTYEQYF
j_call: TRBJ2-7; d_call: .; v_call: TRBV11-2; clone_size: .; cdr3_length: 14; cdr3_nt: TGTGCCAGCAGCTTAACTGACAGTACCTACGAGCAGTACTTC; cdr3_aa: CASSLTDSTYEQYF
j_call: TRBJ2-2; d_call: .; v_call: TRBV14; clone_size: .; cdr3_length: 14; cdr3_nt: TGTGCCAGCAGCCAAGCGGGAAACACCGGGGAGCTGTTTTTT; cdr3_aa: CASSQAGNTGELFF
j_call: TRBJ1-3; d_call: .; v_call: TRBV9; clone_size: .; cdr3_length: 14; cdr3_nt: TGTGCCAGCAGCGTAGGGGAGTCTGGAAACACCATATATTTT; cdr3_aa: CASSVGESGNTIYF
j_call: TRBJ2-1; d_call: TRBD1; v_call: TRBV6-5; clone_size: .; cdr3_length: 15; cdr3_nt: TGTGCCAGCACCCAAACAGGGGGCCTCTACAATGAGCAGTTCTTC; cdr3_aa: CASTQTGGLYNEQFF
j_call: TRBJ1-2; d_call: TRBD1; v_call: TRBV5-1; clone_size: .; cdr3_length: 17; cdr3_nt: TGCGCCAGCAGCGCTCCCGGGACAGGGGGTGCGAACTATGGCTACACCTTC; cdr3_aa: CASSAPGTGGANYGYTF
j_call: TRBJ2-7; d_call: TRBD2; v_call: TRBV19; clone_size: .; cdr3_length: 16; cdr3_nt: TGTGCCAGTAGTATAGCTGGACTAGCGGGAGCCTACGAGCAGTACTTC; cdr3_aa: CASSIAGLAGAYEQYF
j_call: TRBJ2-2; d_call: .; v_call: TRBV5-8; clone_size: .; cdr3_length: 14; cdr3_nt: TGTGCCAGCAGCTTCGGGGTGGACACCGGGGAGCTGTTTTTT; cdr3_aa: CASSFGVDTGELFF
j_call: TRBJ2-3; d_call: TRBD1; v_call: TRBV19; clone_size: few; cdr3_length: 14; cdr3_nt: TGTGCCAGTACAACAGGGGAAGGCACAGATACGCAGTATTTT; cdr3_aa: CASTTGEGTDTQYF
j_call: TRBJ1-1; d_call: .; v_call: TRBV19; clone_size: .; cdr3_length: 14; cdr3_nt: TGTGCCAGTAGTATTTGGACAGTGAACACTGAAGCTTTCTTT; cdr3_aa: CASSIWTVNTEAFF
j_call: TRBJ2-1; d_call: TRBD2; v_call: TRBV27; clone_size: once; cdr3_length: 14; cdr3_nt: TGTGCCAGCAGCGGACTAGCGGGAGCTCATGAGCAGTTCTTC; cdr3_aa: CASSGLAGAHEQFF
j_call: TRBJ1-1; d_call: .; v_call: TRBV9; clone_size: .; cdr3_length: 15; cdr3_nt: TGTGCCAGCAGCCTTTGGGCCAGCTCGAACACTGAAGCTTTCTTT; cdr3_aa: CASSLWASSNTEAFF
j_call: TRBJ2-3; d_call: .; v_call: TRBV4-3; clone_size: .; cdr3_length: 15; cdr3_nt: TGCGCCAGCAGCCAAGATGGCGGTAGCATGGATACGCAGTATTTT; cdr3_aa: CASSQDGGSMDTQYF
j_call: TRBJ2-6; d_call: TRBD1; v_call: TRBV7-9; clone_size: .; cdr3_length: 19; cdr3_nt: TGTGCCAGCAGCTTAACTCCGGGACAGGAAAGCTCTGGGGCCAACGTCCTGACTTTC; cdr3_aa: CASSLTPGQESSGANVLTF
j_call: TRBJ2-7; d_call: .; v_call: TRBV27; clone_size: .; cdr3_length: 11; cdr3_nt: TGTGCCAGCAGTGCGCACTACGAGCAGTACTTC; cdr3_aa: CASSAHYEQYF
j_call: TRBJ2-1; d_call: TRBD2; v_call: TRBV19; clone_size: few; cdr3_length: 15; cdr3_nt: TGTGCCAGTAAGACTAGCGGGAGAGGTTACAATGAGCAGTTCTTC; cdr3_aa: CASKTSGRGYNEQFF
j_call: TRBJ2-1; d_call: .; v_call: TRBV9; clone_size: .; cdr3_length: 15; cdr3_nt: TGTGCCAGCAGCGAAAGCGGCCAGATGCCCAATGAGCAGTTCTTC; cdr3_aa: CASSESGQMPNEQFF
j_call: TRBJ1-5; d_call: .; v_call: TRBV27; clone_size: .; cdr3_length: 14; cdr3_nt: TGTGCCAGCAGTCCTGGACAGATCAATCAGCCCCAGCATTTT; cdr3_aa: CASSPGQINQPQHF
j_call: TRBJ1-2; d_call: .; v_call: TRBV25-1; clone_size: once; cdr3_length: 15; cdr3_nt: TGTGCCAGCAGTGATGGTATGGGGGCCAACTATGGCTACACCTTC; cdr3_aa: CASSDGMGANYGYTF